The next 7 T cell receptor beta chains were all read from a single sample in a study of response to subunit inactivated influenza vaccine. TCRdb re-called the RT-PCR reads with MiXCR, one entry per CDR3 protein. The table includes around 470,000 distinct CDR3 sequences, 6% to 9% detected once. The sequencing used PBMCs from blood, collected roughly 24 months after vaccination. Receptor source: a man aged 50-75 years who received an inactivated influenza vaccine.

This clonotype was seen a few times. Here the CDR3 DNA reads TGTGCCAGCAGTTTAGCAGACAGGGGGCGGTCCTATGGCTACACCTTC. It encodes CASSLADRGRSYGYTF. The V and J genes are TRBV28 and TRBJ1-2; the match to TRBD1 covers 10 bases. Losses at the gene ends were 2 bases for V and 4 bases for J; bases not matched to a gene: 7. CDR1 MDHEN and CDR2 SYDVKM come from the germline V gene. The CDR3 runs 16 residues.

The chain uses TRBV7-8 and TRBJ2-1; D is undetermined. CDR1 and CDR2 from the germline V gene are SGHVS and FQNEAQ. This CDR3 is 15 amino acids long. With 1 base removed from V and 9 bases from J, the gap between germline ends came to 16 bases. The CDR3 spells CASSLGRPAVGEQFF. For the CDR3, the DNA is TGTGCCAGCAGCTTAGGCAGGCCGGCCGTGGGTGAGCAGTTCTTC.

In this sample, this clonotype turned up a few times. The chain has TRBV7-7 and TRBJ2-4; D unresolved. Trimming stripped 0 bases from V and 0 bases from J, with 9 bases between. In germline, CDR1 is SSHAT, CDR2 FNYEAQ (reference sequence). CDR3 size: 16 residues. CDR3: CASSLAAKLAKNIQYF. CDR3 coding DNA: TGTGCCAGCAGCTTAGCCGCGAAACTAGCCAAAAACATTCAGTACTTC. The full variable domain, completed using reference TRBV7-7 and TRBJ2-4, is GAGVSQSPRYKVTKRGQDVTLRCDPISSHATLYWYQQALGQGPEFLTYFNYEAQPDKSGLPSDRFSAERPEGSISTLTIQRTEQRDSAMYRCASSLAAKLAKNIQYFGAGTRLSVL.

J is TRBJ1-2 and V is TRBV7-8; the D gene is possibly TRBD1 (5 bases). The V gene's germline CDR1 is SGHVS and CDR2 FQNEAQ. This CDR3 is 14 amino acids long. The ends were cut back, 4 bases at V and 4 bases at J, with 13 bases in the middle. DNA for the CDR3: TGTGCCAGCAGCTCCGAACGCGACAGCTATGGCTACACCTTC. This encodes CASSSERDSYGYTF. The variable domain in full, with the rest retrieved from reference TRBV7-8 and TRBJ1-2, is GAGVSQSPRYKVAKRGQDVALRCDPISGHVSLFWYQQALGQGPEFLTYFQNEAQLDKSGLPSDRFFAERPEGSVSTLKIQRTQQEDSAVYLCASSSERDSYGYTFGSGTRLTVV.

Ten or more counts support this clonotype. The rearrangement joins TRBV7-9 to TRBJ2-1, with 9 bases lining up with TRBD2. From germline, CDR1 is SEHNR and CDR2 FQNEAQ (reference sequence). Trimming at V came to 1 base and at J to 7 bases, leaving 5 bases not matched to a gene. This CDR3 spans 15 amino acids. The CDR3 region has the DNA TGTGCCAGCAGCTTAGTTCTAGCGGGAAGGAATGAGCAGTTCTTC. It yields the protein CASSLVLAGRNEQFF.

This clonotype was seen a handful of times. The junction and the germline gene differ at one end; a read error may be behind it. The J gene is TRBJ2-1, the V gene TRBV25-1, with TRBD2 matching over 10 bases. Germline-derived CDR1 and CDR2 are MGHDK and SYGVNS. The CDR3 runs to 16 residues. The CDR3 nucleotides read TGTGCCAGCACACCCTCATCCAGCGGGAGGGTCAATGCGCAGTTCTTC. Translating it yields CASTPSSSGRVNAQFF.

This clonotype was counted a few times. This chain joins TRBV7-2 and TRBJ1-5; D gene unclear. In germline, CDR1 is SGHTA, CDR2 FQGNSA. V was cut by 1 base and J by 6 bases, with 7 bases left in between. CDR3 length equals 13 residues. The CDR3 sequence is CASSLEESQPQHF. The CDR3 bases are TGTGCCAGCAGCTTAGAAGAGAGTCAGCCCCAGCATTTT.